The 15 T cell receptor beta chains below were found in one sample sequenced in a study of human T cells and chemical hapten exposure. Time point meaning: pre-sensitization, week 0. Specified treatment: therapeutic diphenylcyclopropenone sensitization with weekly scalp DPC. TCRdb passed the RACE reads through MiXCR, listing each CDR3 protein once. The table lists approximately 180,000 distinct CDR3 sequences, roughly 30% of them singletons. Sequencing was performed on whole blood, taken in connection with sensitization to the hapten diphenylcyclopropenone (DPC). The receptors here all came from a woman aged 30 to 39 with alopecia areata. Some clones in this sample may be carry-over from other donors' samples.

The J gene is TRBJ2-7, the V gene TRBV6-1; D is uncertain. Trimming took off 6 bases at V and 4 bases at J, with 16 bases between the two ends. From germline, CDR1 is MNHNS and CDR2 SASEGT. The CDR3 runs 14 residues. The CDR3 loop is CASRAIQIIYEQYF. The CDR3, as DNA: TGTGCCAGCAGGGCCATACAGATAATTTACGAGCAGTACTTC.

This clonotype has more than one count but fewer than ten. This rearrangement joins TRBV5-1 to TRBJ2-7; 9 nucleotides align to TRBD1. The CDR3 length is 16 residues. Germline V gene data show CDR1 as SGHRS and CDR2 as YFSETQ. V lost 0 bases and J lost 7; bases outside the gene matches: 11. The CDR3 sequence: CASSLDPTGGGKEQYF. The DNA of the CDR3 is TGCGCCAGCAGCTTGGACCCGACAGGGGGAGGGAAGGAGCAGTACTTC. The variable domain in full, with the rest retrieved from reference TRBV5-1 and TRBJ2-7, is KAGVTQTPRYLIKTRGQQVTLSCSPISGHRSVSWYQQTPGQGLQFLFEYFSETQRNKGNFPGRFSGRQFSNSRSEMNVSTLELGDSALYLCASSLDPTGGGKEQYFGPGTRLTVT.

The CDR3 spells CASSARVWVDEQYF. The CDR3 nucleotides read TGTGCCAGCAGCGCCCGGGTTTGGGTAGACGAGCAGTACTTC. The chain combines TRBV7-2 with TRBJ2-7; D gene unclear. The germline V and J ends were trimmed by 5 bases and 5 bases, with 16 bases remaining between them. The length of the CDR3 is 14 residues. Germline values: CDR1 SGHTA, CDR2 FQGNSA.

The chain uses TRBV29-1 and TRBJ1-2; D is possibly TRBD1 (6 bases). CDR1 is SQVTM and CDR2 is ANQGSEA in the germline V gene. V was shortened by 4 bases and J by 7 bases, with 16 bases between the two germline ends. The length of the CDR3 is 13 residues. CDR3 nucleotides: TGCAGCGTTGGGGTAGGGGGGGGCTCTGGCTACACCTTC. Translating gives CSVGVGGGSGYTF. The full variable domain, rest sourced from reference TRBV29-1 and TRBJ1-2, is SAVISQKPSRDICQRGTSLTIQCQVDSQVTMMFWYRQQPGQSLTLIATANQGSEATYESGFVIDKFPISRPNLTFSTLTVSNMSPEDSSIYLCSVGVGGGSGYTFGSGTRLTVV.

This clonotype came up a few times. V usage is TRBV4-3 and J usage is TRBJ1-2, with TRBD1 matching 9 bases. In germline, CDR1 is LGHNA, CDR2 YSLEER. J lost 8 bases, V lost 4 bases, and 5 bases had no gene match. The CDR3 spans 13 residues. The CDR3 spells CASSPQGAGGYTF. The DNA of the CDR3 is TGCGCCAGCAGCCCACAGGGGGCCGGAGGCTACACCTTC.

The chain couples TRBV5-4 to TRBJ2-3, with D possibly being TRBD2 (6 bases). The CDR3 extends over 13 amino acids. The V end lost 4 bases, the J end lost 5 bases, and 11 bases lay between the germline ends. Germline assignment: CDR1 SGHNT and CDR2 YYREEE (reference sequence). The CDR3 region is CASSGGTVDTQYF. CDR3 DNA: TGTGCCAGCAGCGGCGGGACGGTAGATACGCAGTATTTT.

A note on this clonotype: Since the CDR3 does not end with the conserved phenylalanine or tryptophan, this likely comes from a read error. The DNA is left out, because the CDR3 cannot be placed on it with certainty; the CDR3 is given as TCRdb lists it. This chain uses TRBV28 with TRBJ2-7; the table gives TRBD2 as D, unverified against the DNA. The CDR3 length is 11 residues, termini included. In germline, CDR1 is MDHEN, CDR2 SYDVKM. The CDR3 loop reads CASSLDGRTYI.

V usage is TRBV7-9 and J usage is TRBJ1-6; no definite D call. Trimming pared 3 bases from V and 7 bases from J, leaving 10 bases between. CDR3 length: 14 residues. CDR1 and CDR2 (germline): SEHNR, FQNEAQ (reference sequence). The CDR3 DNA follows: TGTGCCAGCAGCTTGACGAGCGGGAATTCACCCCTCCACTTT. It translates to CASSLTSGNSPLHF.

This rearrangement joins TRBV15 to TRBJ1-5; TRBD1 might be the D (5 bases). V was trimmed by 7 bases and J by 4 bases, leaving 8 bases between them. Germline CDR1 LNHNV, CDR2 YYDKDF (reference sequence). This CDR3 comprises 12 residues. The CDR3 protein is CATTEGNQPQHF. CDR3 DNA: TGTGCCACCACCGAGGGGAATCAGCCCCAGCATTTT.

CDR3 sequence reads: CSLSGREYNEQFF. CDR3 sequence (DNA): TGCAGTCTTAGCGGGAGGGAGTACAATGAGCAGTTCTTC. The chain combines TRBV20-1 with TRBJ2-1; TRBD2 agrees at 11 bases. The CDR3 spans 13 residues. Germline values: CDR1 DFQATT, CDR2 SNEGSKA (reference sequence). V gave up 8 bases and J gave up 4 bases; unmatched junction bases: 4.

This clonotype came up a few times. J is TRBJ1-6 and V is TRBV5-1, with D unresolved. V was pared by 0 bases and J by 10 bases, with 14 bases between. Germline loops: CDR1 SGHRS, CDR2 YFSETQ. This CDR3 contains 15 residues. In nucleotides, the CDR3 is TGCGCCAGCAGCTTGGAGGCAGCTAAGAGGTCACCCCTCCACTTT. This translates into CASSLEAAKRSPLHF.

This clonotype was recorded a few times. This chain uses TRBV4-1 with TRBJ1-5; 7 bases fit TRBD1. V shed 4 bases and J 7 bases; nucleotides not matched to a gene: 7. This CDR3 is built from 14 residues. Germline V gene lookup returns CDR1 MGHRA and CDR2 YSYEKL. The CDR3 spells CASSRSDREQPQHF. CDR3 DNA: TGCGCCAGCAGCCGATCTGACAGGGAGCAGCCCCAGCATTTT.

CDR3 amino acids: CSVGTGGGSYEQYF. The CDR3 DNA follows: TGCAGCGTTGGAACAGGGGGGGGTTCCTACGAGCAGTACTTC. The chain recombines TRBV29-1 with TRBJ2-7; perhaps TRBD1 as D (8 bases). V shed 4 bases and J shed 1 base, with 14 bases lying between them. The CDR3 extends over 14 amino acids. Germline V gene data show CDR1 as SQVTM and CDR2 as ANQGSEA.

The sample holds a few counts of this clonotype. The rearrangement joins TRBV28 to TRBJ2-2; no definite D call. The V gene's germline CDR1 is MDHEN and CDR2 SYDVKM. This CDR3 comprises 13 residues. V was pared by 1 base and J by 6 bases, with 6 bases between. DNA of the CDR3: TGTGCCAGCAGTTTATTGAAGCCCGGGGAGCTGTTTTTT. It codes for CASSLLKPGELFF.

This clonotype showed up just a few times. The rearrangement uses TRBV7-2 and TRBJ1-1; TRBD1 matches 11 bases. V was clipped by 5 bases and J by 3 bases; unmatched bases: 2. CDR1 and CDR2 from the germline V gene are SGHTA and FQGNSA. CDR3 length: 14 amino acids. In DNA, the CDR3 is TGTGCCAGCAGCCGGGACAGGGGGGACACTGAAGCTTTCTTT. Protein: CASSRDRGDTEAFF.